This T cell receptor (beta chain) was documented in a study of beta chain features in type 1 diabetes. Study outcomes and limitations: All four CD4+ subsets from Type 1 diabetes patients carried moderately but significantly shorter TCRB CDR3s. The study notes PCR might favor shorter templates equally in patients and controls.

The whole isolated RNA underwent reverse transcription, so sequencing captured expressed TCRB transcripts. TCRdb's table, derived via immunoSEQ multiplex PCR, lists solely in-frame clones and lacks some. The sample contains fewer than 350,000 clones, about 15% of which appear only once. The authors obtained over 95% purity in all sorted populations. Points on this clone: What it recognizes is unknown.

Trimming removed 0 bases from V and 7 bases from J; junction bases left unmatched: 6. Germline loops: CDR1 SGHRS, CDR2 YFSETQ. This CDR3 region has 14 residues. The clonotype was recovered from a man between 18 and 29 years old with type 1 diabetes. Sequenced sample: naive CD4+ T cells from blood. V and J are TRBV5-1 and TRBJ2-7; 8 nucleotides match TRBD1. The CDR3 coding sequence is TGCGCCAGCAGCTTGGGGGACAGGATGAGGGAGCAGTACTTC. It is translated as CASSLGDRMREQYF.